This T cell receptor beta chain derives from a study of cytomegalovirus exposure and HLA in healthy donors. The PCR was carried out with 60 Vbeta primers and 13 Jbeta primers. TCRdb keeps only in-frame clones here, not all; method: immunoSEQ multiplex PCR. Here the sample spans about 100,000 clones, less than 85% being singletons. The receptor was isolated from a man between 18 and 29 years old in good health and CMV-seronegative. Source material: PBMCs.

CDR3 loop: CASSEPDRGAYEQYF. CDR3 DNA sequence: TGTGCCAGCAGTGAACCGGACAGGGGAGCCTACGAGCAGTACTTC. The chain employs TRBV6-1 and TRBJ2-7; TRBD1 agrees at 9 bases. Germline V CDR1 and CDR2: MNHNS, SASEGT. V lost 2 bases to trimming and J lost 2 bases; unmatched junction nucleotides: 4. The CDR3 consists of 15 residues.